The rows below give T cell receptor beta chains drawn from one sample of a study of immune characterization of retroperitoneal liposarcoma. TCRdb recomputed calls from the PCR reads with MiXCR, one row per CDR3 protein. Of around 20,000 distinct CDR3 sequences in the sample, more than 30% were seen once. Sequencing was carried out using blood. Receptors originate from a male donor with retroperitoneal liposarcoma. Both conserved end residues are part of each CDR3. A D gene is named only where the DNA matches it firmly.

d_call v_call cdr3_aa
. TRBV12-5 CASGFGGNRETQYF
. TRBV27 CASSLGTRGGELFF
. TRBV6-2/TRBV6-3 CASSGRPSGDQPQHF
TRBD1 TRBV23-1 CARGGTGGAYEQYF
TRBD2 TRBV6-1 CASSETSLKQYF
. TRBV5-6 CASPLSSYEQYF
TRBD2 TRBV6-1 CASSQSGAYNEQFF
. TRBV7-8 CATVGGMTDTQYF
. TRBV6-1 CASRHQGITDTQYF
. TRBV6-1 CASSLGGGPGRVTDTQYF
. TRBV5-3 CASSLEAGWPYTF
. TRBV6-2/TRBV6-3 CASSKNENTIYF
. TRBV11-3 CASRLTAGNQETQYF
. TRBV11-2 CASSEASNQPQHF
TRBD1 TRBV6-1 CASRRDRESSYEQFF
TRBD1 TRBV6-1 CASLGTGGGYEQFF
. TRBV27 CASSLMRQGDKTQFF
TRBD1 TRBV6-4 CASSEFPPGQGGNEQFF
. TRBV7-6 CASSLTSGNTGNEQFF
TRBD2 TRBV7-8 CASSVASGLAYNEQFF
TRBD2 TRBV7-2 CASSLGLAGAQETQYF
. TRBV27 CASSVGVSTEAFF
. TRBV6-1 CASSYGGASNQPQHF
. TRBV7-2 CASSPWGRDTDTQYF
. TRBV6-6 CASSLQAAYEQYF
TRBD1 TRBV6-2/TRBV6-3 CASSEQGISTEAFF
. TRBV4-3 CASSQELQGIYGYTF
. TRBV11-3 CASSHLGGGGLETQFF
TRBD2 TRBV11-2 CASSLLGGRQETQYF
. TRBV7-6 CASSLPNQETQFF
. TRBV27 CASFGQPYNEQFF
. TRBV7-8 CASSFRSKETQFF